The rows below give T cell receptor beta chains drawn from one sample of a study of PD-L1 blockade in urothelial cancer. Assay used: immunoSEQ multiplex PCR; TCRdb lists only in-frame clones, some missing. The data show under 130,000 clones, approximately 86% seen once. The input for sequencing was PBMCs, taken around atezolizumab (anti-PD-L1) treatment. These receptor sequences come from a man aged 45 to 65 with urothelial cancer. Each CDR3 is given with its conserved first and last residue. The D gene is left open where the match is weak. The listing skips clone size in some rows; elsewhere it reads once, few, many or a size class.

d_gene: .
j_gene: TRBJ1-3
v_gene: TRBV21-1
abundance: .
CDR3nt: TGTGCCAGCAGGAGAGCAAACCGCCGTGGGGGGGAGGGAAGCGGAAACACCATATATTTT
CDR3aa: CASRRANRRGGEGSGNTIYF

d_gene: .
j_gene: TRBJ2-5
v_gene: TRBV19
abundance: .
CDR3nt: TGTGCCAGTACCTCGCAGACCAGCGGAGGGACCCAGTACTTC
CDR3aa: CASTSQTSGGTQYF

d_gene: .
j_gene: TRBJ1-2
v_gene: TRBV29-1
abundance: .
CDR3nt: TGCAGCGTTGGAACAGGACATAACTATGGCTACACCTTC
CDR3aa: CSVGTGHNYGYTF

d_gene: .
j_gene: TRBJ2-7
v_gene: TRBV20-1
abundance: .
CDR3nt: TGCAGTGCCAGCGGGCAGGAGCAGTACTTC
CDR3aa: CSASGQEQYF

d_gene: .
j_gene: TRBJ2-7
v_gene: TRBV6-6
abundance: .
CDR3nt: TGTGCCAGCAGTTACGCGGCACAGGGTCTATGGGGAGAGCAGTACTTC
CDR3aa: CASSYAAQGLWGEQYF

d_gene: TRBD2
j_gene: TRBJ2-1
v_gene: TRBV7-2
abundance: once
CDR3nt: TGTGCCAGCAGCCCCCGAGCGGGACGGGACGAGCAGTTCTTC
CDR3aa: CASSPRAGRDEQFF

d_gene: TRBD2
j_gene: TRBJ2-3
v_gene: TRBV7-9
abundance: .
CDR3nt: TGTGCCAGCAGCCCTGCGGGAGTCAATACGCAGTATTTT
CDR3aa: CASSPAGVNTQYF

d_gene: .
j_gene: TRBJ1-5
v_gene: TRBV28
abundance: .
CDR3nt: TGTGCCAGCAGTCTGCAAGCGCAGCCCCAGCATTTT
CDR3aa: CASSLQAQPQHF

d_gene: TRBD1
j_gene: TRBJ1-2
v_gene: TRBV4-1
abundance: .
CDR3nt: TGCGCCAGCAGCCAAGTTAGGACAGGGGGCGGAGGCTACACCTTC
CDR3aa: CASSQVRTGGGGYTF

d_gene: .
j_gene: TRBJ2-1
v_gene: TRBV29-1
abundance: .
CDR3nt: TGCAGCGTTGAAGGAACCGGGAGCACTTTCTACAATGAGCAGTTCTTC
CDR3aa: CSVEGTGSTFYNEQFF

d_gene: TRBD1
j_gene: TRBJ1-2
v_gene: TRBV6-1
abundance: .
CDR3nt: TGTGCCAGCAGGACCGGGGACAGGGTTAACTATGGCTACACCTTC
CDR3aa: CASRTGDRVNYGYTF

d_gene: .
j_gene: TRBJ1-3
v_gene: TRBV7-9
abundance: .
CDR3nt: TGTGCCAGCAGCTTTTACAGGCCACCCACTGACACCATATATTTT
CDR3aa: CASSFYRPPTDTIYF

d_gene: .
j_gene: TRBJ1-5
v_gene: TRBV28
abundance: .
CDR3nt: TGTGCCAGCAGTTTTTTATGGGGGGGCAATCAGCCCCAGCATTTT
CDR3aa: CASSFLWGGNQPQHF

d_gene: .
j_gene: TRBJ2-3
v_gene: TRBV18
abundance: .
CDR3nt: TGTGCCAGCTCAGGAACCGGGACTAGCACAGATACGCAGTATTTT
CDR3aa: CASSGTGTSTDTQYF

d_gene: .
j_gene: TRBJ1-4
v_gene: TRBV19
abundance: once
CDR3nt: TGTGCCAGTAGTATCCAAGGCGAGTCAGGTGAAAAACTGTTTTTT
CDR3aa: CASSIQGESGEKLFF

d_gene: .
j_gene: TRBJ2-1
v_gene: TRBV4-2
abundance: .
CDR3nt: TGTGCCAGCAGCCTCCTGGGTGGACTTTACAATGAGCAGTTCTTC
CDR3aa: CASSLLGGLYNEQFF

d_gene: .
j_gene: TRBJ2-7
v_gene: TRBV20-1
abundance: .
CDR3nt: TGCAGTGCACCCAAGAGCTACGAGCAGTACTTC
CDR3aa: CSAPKSYEQYF

d_gene: .
j_gene: TRBJ2-4
v_gene: TRBV18
abundance: once
CDR3nt: TGTGCCAGCTCAATTCAGGGGCTCCAAAACATTCAGTACTTC
CDR3aa: CASSIQGLQNIQYF

d_gene: .
j_gene: TRBJ1-2
v_gene: TRBV9
abundance: .
CDR3nt: TGTGCCAGCAGCGTCTCTCCGACACCTAACTATGGCTACACCTTC
CDR3aa: CASSVSPTPNYGYTF

d_gene: TRBD1
j_gene: TRBJ2-1
v_gene: TRBV18
abundance: .
CDR3nt: TGTGCCAGCTCACCGGGACAGGGGGCGGGGAATGAGCAGTTCTTC
CDR3aa: CASSPGQGAGNEQFF

d_gene: .
j_gene: TRBJ2-4
v_gene: TRBV6-4
abundance: once
CDR3nt: TGTGCCAGCAGTGACACCCGAAAGACCAGGGCAACGGACCAAAACATTCAGTACTTC
CDR3aa: CASSDTRKTRATDQNIQYF

d_gene: .
j_gene: TRBJ1-5
v_gene: TRBV27
abundance: .
CDR3nt: TGTGCCAGCGCGGGGGTACCCAATCAGCCCCAGCATTTT
CDR3aa: CASAGVPNQPQHF

d_gene: TRBD1
j_gene: TRBJ1-1
v_gene: TRBV18
abundance: .
CDR3nt: TGTGCCAGCTCACCAGGACAGGGGAACACTGAAGCTTTCTTT
CDR3aa: CASSPGQGNTEAFF

d_gene: TRBD1
j_gene: TRBJ2-2
v_gene: TRBV2
abundance: .
CDR3nt: TGTGCCAGCAGTGGGCAGGGGGCGTCGGTCACCGGGGAGCTGTTTTTT
CDR3aa: CASSGQGASVTGELFF

d_gene: .
j_gene: TRBJ1-1
v_gene: TRBV19
abundance: .
CDR3nt: TGTGCCAGTAGCTCGCACAGACCGTCGGAAGCTTTCTTT
CDR3aa: CASSSHRPSEAFF

d_gene: TRBD1
j_gene: TRBJ1-5
v_gene: TRBV5-8
abundance: .
CDR3nt: TGTGCCAGCAGCTTCTCGACAGGGGGCAATCAGCCCCAGCATTTT
CDR3aa: CASSFSTGGNQPQHF

d_gene: .
j_gene: TRBJ1-1
v_gene: TRBV6-5
abundance: once
CDR3nt: TGTGCCAGCAGTTACTCGAGGCAGGGACTCTCTGAAGCTTTCTTT
CDR3aa: CASSYSRQGLSEAFF

d_gene: TRBD1
j_gene: TRBJ1-1
v_gene: TRBV7-9
abundance: .
CDR3nt: TGTGCCAGCAGCTTAGGGACAGGGGCTGTGTTCTTT
CDR3aa: CASSLGTGAVFF

d_gene: TRBD1
j_gene: TRBJ1-4
v_gene: TRBV9
abundance: .
CDR3nt: TGTGCCAGCAGCCCTGGGGACAGGGTGGGGGAAAAACTGTTTTTT
CDR3aa: CASSPGDRVGEKLFF

d_gene: .
j_gene: TRBJ1-2
v_gene: TRBV30
abundance: .
CDR3nt: TGTGCCTGGGGTAGGGCAGGGCCTAACTATGGCTACACCTTC
CDR3aa: CAWGRAGPNYGYTF

d_gene: TRBD2
j_gene: TRBJ2-2
v_gene: TRBV4-2
abundance: .
CDR3nt: TGTGCCAGCAGCCAATCACTAGCGGGCCATTCCGGGGAGCTGTTTTTT
CDR3aa: CASSQSLAGHSGELFF

d_gene: TRBD2
j_gene: TRBJ2-5
v_gene: TRBV7-6
abundance: .
CDR3nt: TGTGCCAGCAGCCCCGGTGTAGCGGGATATCGAGAGACCCAGTACTTC
CDR3aa: CASSPGVAGYRETQYF